The subject of this entry is one TCR beta chain. Its antigen remains unknown. TCRdb reprocessed the PCR reads via MiXCR and lists one record per CDR3 protein. The sample holds around 480,000 distinct CDR3 sequences; about a fifth are singletons and the top ten take under 0.85%. The sample originates from a study of molecular identifiers for immune sequencing clone quantification. Across the whole study: In the replicates, RNA derived from 20,000 or 100,000 naive CD8 cells was divided into five parts, and four were sequenced.

The CDR3 loop spans 15 amino acids. The germline CDR1 and CDR2 sequences are SNHLY and FYNNEI. The J segment lost 2 bases and the V segment lost 3 bases, leaving 3 bases of the junction unmatched. Sorting was used to obtain naive CD8 T cells (CD8+CD4-CCR7+CD45RA+). Findings and caveats of the study: Shared barcodes on identical TCR molecules could underestimate the sizes of highly expanded clones. Clones with over 20 RNA copies captured over 99% of effector molecules but under 1% of naive ones.

This sequence was found in a human donor in good health. Some libraries in this study had Jurkat cell RNA spiked in. Sequenced sample: naive CD8+ T cells from blood, with Jurkat cell RNA spiked in. As to subset: FACS-sorted CD8+CD4-CCR7+CD45RA+ naive T cells. The genes are TRBV2 and TRBJ1-3, with TRBD1 matching over 8 bases. CDR3 region: CASSEDRVAGNTIYF. The CDR3 nucleotides read TGTGCCAGCAGTGAGGACAGGGTAGCTGGAAACACCATATATTTT. Looking up the rest from reference TRBV2 and TRBJ1-3 gives the full variable domain: EPEVTQTPSHQVTQMGQEVILRCVPISNHLYFYWYRQILGQKVEFLVSFYNNEISEKSEIFDDQFSVERPDGSNFTLKIRSTKLEDSAMYFCASSEDRVAGNTIYFGEGSWLTVV.